This TCR beta chain is drawn from a study of blood T cell repertoires in COVID-19 (dated by TCRdb to 2018 to 2021). For the study in its entirety: The collaborator samples originated in the United States, Italy and Spain and spanned the acute and convalescent phases of COVID-19. The material from the prospective study consisted of cDNA or gDNA derived from T cells, B-cell-depleted T cells, or PBMCs. Deeply sampled blood TCRbeta repertoires from subjects exposed to, actively infected with, or recovered from COVID-19 were included in the dataset. A freely available public database, intended as a resource for researchers studying the immune response to SARS-CoV-2, is where the repertoires were released. The samples were drawn from the first 160 participants of the ongoing ImmuneRACE study and from more than 1,000 subjects provided by 6 global collaborators. A de-identified subject ID, COVID-19 status, age in years and sex were almost always included in the sample metadata. Where available, HLA class I and class II types were taken from metadata supplied by the sample provider and were not determined by assay-based typing.

The table lists this clone with a count of one. Its recognized antigen is unknown. Base quality data are lacking; no much larger clone is found one base away. Broad study findings and their caveats: Clinical and demographic metadata were provided uncurated, with the amount varying by source and participant.

The immunoSEQ Assay, a bias-controlled multiplex PCR, was used to amplify TCRbeta CDR3 regions from genomic DNA. As for the authors' bioinformatics: The number of nucleated cells in each sample was estimated by amplification of reference gene primers within the assay. Sequence reads were collapsed and filtered to measure the absolute abundance of every unique TCRbeta CDR3 rearrangement. For each sample, productive Simpson clonality was calculated as the square root of Simpson's diversity index across productive rearrangements. TCRdb's version of the immuneACCESS table is confined to in-frame rearrangements and falls short of the full clone set. An unresolved V gene accounts for under half of the shortfall where checked; the remainder is of unknown origin. That table gives V, J and clone size, and the DNA gave D and trimming. Counted in this sample were just under 60,000 clones; around 87% of them appeared once. Under 8% of the sample rests with the top ten.

Collaborating institutions collected whole blood in K2EDTA tubes following their own protocols. For TCRbeta analysis, collaborator samples were shipped as frozen whole blood, as isolated PBMCs, or as DNA extracted from either sample type. Spanning cysteine to phenylalanine, the CDR3 consists of 14 amino acids. Here the CDR3 DNA is all that survives: 42 bases in frame from base 1. V gives up 5 bases and J gives up 2 bases, and the segment between their germline ends measures 12 bases. The germline V gene sets CDR1 to LGHNT and CDR2 to FRNRAP. Sequenced sample: peripheral blood. The rearrangement combines TRBV12-5 with TRBJ2-5, and possibly TRBD2, on 6 matching bases. The sequence was obtained from a human donor with active COVID-19. The donor label of this sample is uncertain. The nucleotides read TGTGCTAGTGGTCACCGGGAGTTACAAGAGACCCAGTACTTC. It codes for CASGHRELQETQYF.